The 23 T cell receptor beta chains below come from one sample, sequenced in a study of shared clonotypes between healthy human individuals. Sequencing used immunoSEQ multiplex PCR; TCRdb keeps in-frame clones, though not all of them. The table records 2 million to 2.5 million clones, 85% to 95% of them present only once. Input material: naive CD4+ T cells sorted from blood. Regarding subset: CD45RA+ positively selected. The receptor source for this set is a man between 18 and 29 years old in good health.

This CDR3 reads CASRFDHTGDTQYF. The CDR3, as DNA: TGTGCCAGCAGATTTGACCATACAGGGGATACGCAGTATTTT. This chain uses TRBV5-4 with TRBJ2-3, with D possibly matching TRBD1 (6 bases). The CDR3 runs to 14 residues. CDR1 SGHNT and CDR2 YYREEE come from the germline V gene (reference sequence). The ends were cut back, 5 bases at V and 6 bases at J, with 16 bases in the middle. The variable domain in full, completed from reference TRBV5-4 and TRBJ2-3, reads ETGVTQSPTHLIKTRGQQVTLRCSSQSGHNTVSWYQQALGQGPQFIFQYYREEENGRGNFPPRFSGLQFPNYSSELNVNALELDDSALYLCASRFDHTGDTQYFGPGTRLTVL.

Points on this clone: The sample holds other DNA sequences that translate to the same CDR3. The rearrangement uses TRBV6-4 and TRBJ1-2; D possibly corresponds to TRBD1 (5 bases). The CDR3 loop spans 12 amino acids. CDR1 is MRHNA and CDR2 is SNTAGT in the germline V gene. V lost 3 bases and J 5 bases, leaving 7 bases between the germline ends. As DNA, the CDR3 is TGTGCCAGCAGTGATGGGGGATATGGCTACACCTTC. Translation gives CASSDGGYGYTF.

The chain joins TRBV18 to TRBJ2-3, with 8 bases fitting TRBD2. V gave up 3 bases and J gave up 2 bases; unmatched junction bases: 4. The CDR3 is made up of 15 amino acids. Germline lookup yields CDR1 KGHSH and CDR2 LQKENI. The CDR3 reads CASSPISGATDTQYF. The CDR3 DNA sequence: TGTGCCAGCTCACCGATTAGCGGGGCCACAGATACGCAGTATTTT.

The rearrangement links TRBV11-2 to TRBJ2-1, with D possibly TRBD2 on 6 matching bases. Trimming shortened V by 5 bases and J by 3 bases, and 8 bases separated the two germline ends. The germline V gene encodes CDR1 SGHAT and CDR2 FQNNGV. The CDR3 has 13 residues. The CDR3 DNA sequence: TGTGCCAGCAGCGTAGCGGTCTACAATGAGCAGTTCTTC. This encodes CASSVAVYNEQFF.

The chain employs TRBV29-1 and TRBJ1-4, with D maybe TRBD1 (5 bases). CDR3 length: 15 residues. Germline loops: CDR1 SQVTM, CDR2 ANQGSEA. The V and J ends lost 6 bases and 3 bases respectively, with 17 bases between them. The CDR3 loop is CSVMDSSRANEKLFF. CDR3 in DNA: TGCAGCGTGATGGACTCGAGCAGGGCTAATGAAAAACTGTTTTTT. The complete variable domain, with remaining parts taken from reference TRBV29-1 and TRBJ1-4, reads SAVISQKPSRDICQRGTSLTIQCQVDSQVTMMFWYRQQPGQSLTLIATANQGSEATYESGFVIDKFPISRPNLTFSTLTVSNMSPEDSSIYLCSVMDSSRANEKLFFGSGTQLSVL.

This chain uses TRBV7-9 with TRBJ1-5; D gene unclear. This CDR3 comprises 13 residues. The V end was cut by 1 base, the J end by 9 bases, with 10 bases between. Per the germline V gene, CDR1 is SEHNR and CDR2 is FQNEAQ (reference sequence). CDR3 in amino acids: CASSLEASRPQHF. For the CDR3, the DNA is TGTGCCAGCAGCTTAGAGGCCAGTCGGCCCCAGCATTTT. The full variable domain, in which reference TRBV7-9 and TRBJ1-5 provide the parts outside the CDR3, is DTGVSQNPRHKITKRGQNVTFRCDPISEHNRLYWYRQTLGQGPEFLTYFQNEAQLEKSRLLSDRFSAERPKGSFSTLEIQRTEQGDSAMYLCASSLEASRPQHFGDGTRLSIL.

V is TRBV5-4 and J is TRBJ2-7; D not resolved. Germline V gene data show CDR1 as SGHNT and CDR2 as YYREEE (reference sequence). Trimming cost V 2 bases and J 4 bases, with 10 bases left between them. The CDR3 length is 13 residues. CDR3 in DNA: TGTGCCAGCAGCTTTGGTCTGAGTTACGAGCAGTACTTC. This translates into CASSFGLSYEQYF.

For the CDR3, the DNA is TGCGCCAGCAGCTCGGCGCCAGGGAATAATGGCTACACCTTC. Its translation: CASSSAPGNNGYTF. The chain couples TRBV5-1 to TRBJ1-2; weak D call: TRBD1 (5 bases). With 3 bases removed from V and 6 bases from J, the gap between germline ends came to 15 bases. The length of the CDR3 is 14 residues. Germline loops: CDR1 SGHRS, CDR2 YFSETQ.

This chain connects TRBV28 to TRBJ1-5, with 7 bases matching TRBD1. The CDR3 contains 16 residues. J gave up 4 bases and V 4 bases, and 10 bases lay outside the gene matches. Germline CDR1 is MDHEN and CDR2 is SYDVKM. CDR3 sequence: CASSSPGQAINQPQHF. The CDR3 DNA follows: TGTGCCAGCAGTTCGCCCGGACAGGCGATTAATCAGCCCCAGCATTTT.

V and J are TRBV7-2 and TRBJ2-2, with 9 bases matching TRBD1. Germline lookup yields CDR1 SGHTA and CDR2 FQGNSA. V shed 4 bases and J 6 bases; nucleotides not matched to a gene: 6. This CDR3 spans 15 amino acids. CDR3 sequence reads: CASSSQGAQAGELFF. As DNA, the CDR3 is TGTGCCAGCAGCTCACAGGGGGCGCAAGCCGGGGAGCTGTTTTTT.

The chain has TRBV10-3 and TRBJ2-7; D is possibly TRBD1 (6 bases). Germline V lookup: CDR1 ENHRY, CDR2 SYGVKD. V lost 0 bases and J 3 bases, leaving 9 bases between the germline ends. This CDR3 is built from 14 residues. This CDR3 is CAISESRGFYEQYF. CDR3 in DNA: TGTGCCATCAGTGAGTCCAGGGGTTTCTACGAGCAGTACTTC.

This chain links TRBV7-2 with TRBJ2-1; D perhaps matches TRBD2 (6 bases). The CDR3 contains 15 residues. V was shortened by 0 bases and J by 6 bases, with 12 bases between the two germline ends. Germline assignment: CDR1 SGHTA and CDR2 FQGNSA. The CDR3 DNA reads TGTGCCAGCAGCTTAGCTTCGGGACTTCCCAATGAGCAGTTCTTC. Translation gives CASSLASGLPNEQFF.

Remarks on this clone: This specimen includes other DNA sequences encoding the same CDR3. The chain uses TRBV18 and TRBJ2-7, with TRBD1 matching over 9 bases. The ends lost 1 base at V and 3 bases at J; junction bases unmatched: 1. This CDR3 has 14 amino acids. The germline V gene encodes CDR1 KGHSH and CDR2 LQKENI. CDR3 residues: CASSPQGQGYEQYF. In nucleotides, the CDR3 is TGTGCCAGCTCACCACAGGGACAGGGCTACGAGCAGTACTTC.

The chain is built from TRBV2 and TRBJ2-6; the D gene is possibly TRBD1 (5 bases). V shed 3 bases and J shed 0 bases, with 9 bases lying between them. The CDR3 covers 16 residues. The germline CDR1 and CDR2 sequences are SNHLY and FYNNEI. The CDR3 DNA reads TGTGCCAGCAGTGATCAAGGGGCCTCTGGGGCCAACGTCCTGACTTTC. Translated, it gives CASSDQGASGANVLTF.

The J gene is TRBJ1-6, the V gene TRBV5-1; possible D gene TRBD1, 5 bases. Between the trimmed V and J ends, which lost 2 bases and 7 bases, there was a span of 19 bases. Germline CDR1 is SGHRS and CDR2 is YFSETQ. The CDR3 contains 17 residues. The CDR3 spells CASSLSPFDRENSPLHF. In nucleotides, the CDR3 is TGCGCCAGCAGCTTATCCCCCTTTGACAGAGAAAATTCACCCCTCCACTTT. Variable domain in full (rest from reference TRBV5-1 and TRBJ1-6): KAGVTQTPRYLIKTRGQQVTLSCSPISGHRSVSWYQQTPGQGLQFLFEYFSETQRNKGNFPGRFSGRQFSNSRSEMNVSTLELGDSALYLCASSLSPFDRENSPLHFGNGTRLTVT.

This clone was picked up one time. The V and J genes are TRBV18 and TRBJ1-5; maybe TRBD1 (6 bases). The germline V gene has CDR1 KGHSH and CDR2 LQKENI. Trimming stripped 5 bases from V and 6 bases from J, with 17 bases between. The CDR3 covers 15 residues. CDR3 protein: CASSSLQGKGQPQHF. In DNA form, the CDR3 reads TGTGCCAGCTCATCGTTACAGGGAAAGGGTCAGCCCCAGCATTTT.

A single count supports this clone. The chain employs TRBV7-2 and TRBJ2-7; 13 nucleotides agree with TRBD2. This CDR3 region has 15 residues. Germline V CDR1 and CDR2: SGHTA, FQGNSA. After removal of 5 bases from V and 2 bases from J, the junction contained 3 bases not matched to a gene. This chain's CDR3 is CASSATSGGAYEQYF. Written as DNA, the CDR3 is TGTGCCAGCAGCGCAACTAGCGGGGGGGCCTACGAGCAGTACTTC.

Here the CDR3 reads CASSVGLAGGTTQYF. For the CDR3, the DNA is TGTGCCAGCAGCGTGGGACTAGCGGGAGGTACGACCCAGTACTTC. The V gene is TRBV9, the J gene TRBJ2-5; 15 bases fit TRBD2. V was pared by 2 bases and J by 7 bases, with 3 bases of the junction left unmatched. Germline CDR1 SGDLS, CDR2 YYNGEE. The CDR3 spans 15 residues.

This CDR3 is CASRLRQGANEKLFF. CDR3 in DNA: TGTGCCAGCAGATTAAGACAGGGAGCTAATGAAAAACTGTTTTTT. The J gene is TRBJ1-4, the V gene TRBV6-6; TRBD1 aligns across 7 bases. This CDR3 region has 15 residues. Looked up from germline, CDR1 is MNHNY and CDR2 is SVGAGI (reference sequence). Germline trimming cut 6 bases from V and 3 bases from J; bases unmatched to any gene: 7.

CDR3 sequence reads: CAISDRVGSITYEQYF. CDR3 nucleotides: TGTGCCATCAGTGATCGGGTGGGGTCCATTACCTACGAGCAGTACTTC. The chain couples TRBV10-3 to TRBJ2-7; no firm D call. This CDR3 is 16 amino acids long. Trimming left V 3 bases short and J 2 bases short, with 17 bases between. Germline CDR1 ENHRY, CDR2 SYGVKD.

The CDR3 DNA is TGTGCCAGCAGCTTCACCCAGGGGGTGAGGGCTATCGGCTACACCTTC. Encoded protein: CASSFTQGVRAIGYTF. The J gene is TRBJ1-2, the V gene TRBV27; 7 bases agree with TRBD1. This CDR3 has 16 residues. V shed 6 bases and J 8 bases; nucleotides not matched to a gene: 18. Germline V gives CDR1 MNHEY, CDR2 SMNVEV (reference sequence).

The chain employs TRBV19 and TRBJ1-3; D not resolved. Germline-derived CDR1 and CDR2 are LNHDA and SQIVND (reference sequence). V lost 10 bases, J lost 3 bases, and 16 bases lay in between. The CDR3 runs to 14 residues. The CDR3 nucleotides read TGTGCCACTTCACGGGGAACGTTTGGAAACACCATATATTTT. Translated, it gives CATSRGTFGNTIYF. The variable domain in full, with the rest retrieved from reference TRBV19 and TRBJ1-3, is DGGITQSPKYLFRKEGQNVTLSCEQNLNHDAMYWYRQDPGQGLRLIYYSQIVNDFQKGDIAEGYSVSREKKESFPLTVTSAQKNPTAFYLCATSRGTFGNTIYFGEGSWLTVV.

The rearrangement uses TRBV19 and TRBJ1-6, with TRBD1 as a possible D gene (6 bases). The germline gives CDR1 LNHDA, CDR2 SQIVND (reference sequence). V lost 2 bases, J lost 5 bases, and 13 bases lay in between. The CDR3 spans 16 residues. CDR3 bases: TGTGCCAGTAGTATATTCGCCGGACAGAATAATTCACCCCTCCACTTT. Protein product: CASSIFAGQNNSPLHF.